This T cell receptor beta chain was sequenced in a study of blood T cell repertoires in COVID-19. The V gene lost 2 bases and the J gene lost 6 bases, with 8 bases spanning the gap. CDR1 and CDR2 (germline): WNHNN, SYGVQD (reference sequence). This CDR3 is built from 12 residues. The protocol was immunoSEQ multiplex PCR, while the TCRdb copy is restricted to in-frame clones and leaves out a portion. The sample shows tens of thousands of clones, approximately 84% of them seen only once. Sequencing used peripheral blood. The chain recombines TRBV10-1 with TRBJ2-7; D is perhaps TRBD1 (5 bases). The receptor was isolated from a human donor in a cohort sampled during active COVID-19. DNA for the CDR3: TGCGCCAGCAGTGAGGCAGGGTCCGAGCAGTACTTC. This translates into CASSEAGSEQYF.